What follows are 22 T cell receptor beta chains derived from one specimen sequenced in a study of blood T cell repertoires in COVID-19. Here immunoSEQ multiplex PCR was the method, and the copy in TCRdb shows in-frame clones only, minus some. The sample contains approximately 100,000 clones, more than 60% of which appear only once. The sequenced sample consisted of peripheral blood. These receptor sequences come from a man between 65 and 85 years old with active or convalescent COVID-19.

The chain combines TRBV29-1 with TRBJ1-2; 8 bases match TRBD1. With V trimmed by 6 bases and J by 3 bases, 0 bases remained unmatched. Germline V gene lookup returns CDR1 SQVTM and CDR2 ANQGSEA. This CDR3 spans 11 amino acids. The CDR3 DNA reads TGCAGCGTGGGACAGGACTATGGCTACACCTTC. Amino acids: CSVGQDYGYTF.

This chain connects TRBV5-6 to TRBJ2-2; possibly TRBD1 for D (5 bases). This CDR3 is 15 amino acids long. CDR1 and CDR2 from the germline V gene are SGHDT and YYEEEE. The germline V and J ends were trimmed by 1 base and 1 base, with 8 bases remaining between them. The CDR3 nucleotides are TGTGCCAGCAGCTTGAGACAGAGGAACACCGGGGAGCTGTTTTTT. It is translated as CASSLRQRNTGELFF.

The rearrangement links TRBV4-1 to TRBJ2-7; weak D call: TRBD1 (5 bases). This CDR3 contains 15 residues. The V gene's germline CDR1 is MGHRA and CDR2 YSYEKL. V was cut by 0 bases and J by 3 bases, with 12 bases left in between. The CDR3 sequence is CASSQEETENYEQYF. In DNA form, the CDR3 reads TGCGCCAGCAGCCAAGAGGAGACAGAGAACTACGAGCAGTACTTC.

This chain uses TRBV12-1 with TRBJ1-2; TRBD1, the D gene given by the table, was not confirmed from the DNA. TRBV12-1 is marked as a pseudogene. The CDR3 has 15 amino acids. The DNA for the CDR3 is TGTGCCAGCAGCTTTGTAAGGGGTTTCGACTATGGCTACACCTTC. Translation: CASSFVRGFDYGYTF.

This sequence joins TRBV9 and TRBJ2-1, with D maybe TRBD1 (6 bases). There are 15 residues in the CDR3. V shed 5 bases and J shed 5 bases, with 17 bases lying between them. The germline V gene encodes CDR1 SGDLS and CDR2 YYNGEE. The CDR3 coding sequence is TGTGCCAGCAGTGCCTCAACAGGGAACCACAATGAGCAGTTCTTC. It specifies CASSASTGNHNEQFF. Full variable domain (outside the CDR3, taken from reference TRBV9 and TRBJ2-1): DSGVTQTPKHLITATGQRVTLRCSPRSGDLSVYWYQQSLDQGLQFLIQYYNGEERAKGNILERFSAQQFPDLHSELNLSSLELGDSALYFCASSASTGNHNEQFFGPGTRLTVL.

The chain couples TRBV6-5 to TRBJ2-6, with 8 bases that match TRBD1. Germline V CDR1 and CDR2: MNHEY, SVGAGI. The length of the CDR3 is 15 residues. V was pared by 7 bases and J by 4 bases, with 6 bases of the junction left unmatched. In DNA, the CDR3 is TGTGCCAGCACCTTCCAGGGGGCCGGGGCCAACGTCCTGACTTTC. Its translation: CASTFQGAGANVLTF.

This clone was counted a few times. The chain is built from TRBV19 and TRBJ1-2, with 8 bases fitting TRBD1. J gave up 0 bases and V 5 bases, and 2 bases lay outside the gene matches. The CDR3 contains 14 residues. Per germline, CDR1 LNHDA and CDR2 SQIVND (reference sequence). CDR3 region: CASSEQGANYGYTF. The CDR3 coding sequence is TGTGCCAGTAGTGAACAGGGGGCTAACTATGGCTACACCTTC.

The rearrangement links TRBV9 to TRBJ1-1; D might be TRBD1 (5 bases). This CDR3 is 15 amino acids long. The germline gives CDR1 SGDLS, CDR2 YYNGEE. V lost 4 bases and J 1 base, leaving 14 bases between the germline ends. DNA of the CDR3: TGTGCCAGCAGCCCCTCGGGGAGGGGGAACACTGAAGCTTTCTTT. Its protein product is CASSPSGRGNTEAFF.

This clone was counted only a few times. The gene calls are TRBV28 and TRBJ1-2, with 10 bases matching TRBD1. This CDR3 comprises 15 residues. CDR1 and CDR2 from the germline V gene are MDHEN and SYDVKM. V was pared by 7 bases and J by 7 bases, with 12 bases of the junction left unmatched. As DNA, the CDR3 is TGTGCCAGCATCTGGCAACCGGGACAGGGGCCTGGCTACACCTTC. Translation gives CASIWQPGQGPGYTF.

The genes are TRBV6-5 and TRBJ1-2; possibly TRBD1 for D (6 bases). Germline CDR1 and CDR2: MNHEY and SVGAGI. This CDR3 is 15 amino acids long. The V and J ends lost 0 bases and 4 bases respectively, with 12 bases between them. DNA of the CDR3: TGTGCCAGCAGTTACTCCCCGACAGGCCCCTATGGCTACACCTTC. Translation gives CASSYSPTGPYGYTF.

Here the CDR3 reads CASSQSTGGSYEQYF. In nucleotides, the CDR3 is TGTGCCAGCAGTCAGTCGACAGGGGGCTCCTACGAGCAGTACTTC. This sequence joins TRBV2 and TRBJ2-7; 9 positions agree with TRBD1. Germline values: CDR1 SNHLY, CDR2 FYNNEI. Trimming at V came to 5 bases and at J to 0 bases, leaving 5 bases not matched to a gene. There are 15 residues in the CDR3.

The table lists this clone with many counts. The V and J genes are TRBV5-1 and TRBJ2-5, with D possibly TRBD1 on 6 matching bases. The V gene lost 2 bases and the J gene lost 2 bases, with 10 bases spanning the gap. The V gene's germline CDR1 is SGHRS and CDR2 YFSETQ. The CDR3 loop spans 14 amino acids. The CDR3 region has the DNA TGCGCCAGCAGCTTCATGGGGGCTCAAGAGACCCAGTACTTC. The encoded protein is CASSFMGAQETQYF.

This clone was recorded once. The chain combines TRBV3-1 (or the pseudogene TRBV3-2) with TRBJ1-5; D remains unclear. The CDR3 is 14 residues long. The V end lost 1 base, the J end lost 7 bases, and 11 bases lay between the germline ends. The germline CDR1 and CDR2 sequences are LGHDT and YNNKEL (reference sequence). The CDR3 DNA sequence: TGTGCCAGCAGCCAAGGGTCAGTCGGGCAGCCCCAGCATTTT. Translated: CASSQGSVGQPQHF.

This clone has only a few counts. This sequence joins TRBV28 and TRBJ1-1, with 8 bases lining up with TRBD1. Germline V lookup: CDR1 MDHEN, CDR2 SYDVKM. The CDR3 is made up of 15 amino acids. V dropped 2 bases and J dropped 6; count of bases not matched to a gene: 8. CDR3: CASSLRTGYIAEAFF. CDR3 coding DNA: TGTGCCAGCAGTTTACGGACAGGGTATATTGCTGAAGCTTTCTTT.

The chain recombines TRBV5-1 with TRBJ2-5; 9 nucleotides match TRBD1. V was clipped by 2 bases and J by 2 bases; unmatched bases: 1. The CDR3 extends over 14 amino acids. Germline CDR1 is SGHRS and CDR2 is YFSETQ. The CDR3 region has the DNA TGCGCCAGCAGCTTTGGACAGGGGCAAGAGACCCAGTACTTC. Protein: CASSFGQGQETQYF.

This rearrangement joins TRBV28 to TRBJ1-4; 9 bases align to TRBD1. The ends lost 4 bases at V and 8 bases at J; junction bases unmatched: 5. CDR1 is MDHEN, CDR2 SYDVKM, per germline. The CDR3 loop spans 14 amino acids. In DNA, the CDR3 is TGTGCCAGCAGTTCGGGACAGGGTTTCGAAAAACTGTTTTTT. This translates into CASSSGQGFEKLFF.

V and J are TRBV24-1 and TRBJ1-1; TRBD1 is a possible D gene (5 bases). CDR3 size: 12 residues. V was shortened by 4 bases and J by 11 bases, with 13 bases between the two germline ends. CDR1 and CDR2 from the germline V gene are KGHDR and SFDVKD. CDR3 coding DNA: TGTGCCACCAGTGACTACAGGTCCGAGGCTTTCTTT. Translated, it gives CATSDYRSEAFF.

The V gene is TRBV2, the J gene TRBJ1-1; 12 bases are a match to TRBD1. Per the germline V gene, CDR1 is SNHLY and CDR2 is FYNNEI. J lost 4 bases, V lost 4 bases, and 7 bases had no gene match. This CDR3 comprises 16 residues. CDR3 region: CASSAQGTGGVTEAFF. In DNA, the CDR3 is TGTGCCAGCAGTGCCCAGGGGACAGGGGGCGTCACTGAAGCTTTCTTT.

The chain couples TRBV28 to TRBJ2-2, with 8 bases identical to TRBD2. V trimming: 2 bases; J trimming: 5 bases; junction bases outside the gene matches: 4. Germline lookup yields CDR1 MDHEN and CDR2 SYDVKM. The length of the CDR3 is 15 residues. The CDR3 reads CASSLMREVTGELFF. The CDR3 nucleotides read TGTGCCAGCAGTTTAATGCGGGAGGTGACCGGGGAGCTGTTTTTT.

The chain joins TRBV5-4 to TRBJ2-5; D is perhaps TRBD2 (6 bases). Trimming took off 0 bases at V and 5 bases at J, with 14 bases between the two ends. CDR3 length: 15 residues. The V gene's germline CDR1 is SGHNT and CDR2 YYREEE (reference sequence). The DNA for the CDR3 is TGTGCCAGCAGCTTGGTTGGATCGGGAGTGGAGACCCAGTACTTC. Protein product: CASSLVGSGVETQYF.

CDR3: CASSLYGVENIQYF. CDR3 bases: TGTGCCAGCAGCTTATACGGGGTAGAAAACATTCAGTACTTC. The chain joins TRBV11-2 to TRBJ2-4, with D possibly matching TRBD2 (5 bases). CDR1 and CDR2 (germline): SGHAT, FQNNGV. The V end was cut by 2 bases, the J end by 5 bases, with 10 bases between. The CDR3 is 14 amino acids.

The chain employs TRBV30 and TRBJ1-5; 10 nucleotides line up with TRBD1. In germline, CDR1 is GTSNPN, CDR2 SVGIG (reference sequence). V was clipped by 2 bases and J by 9 bases; unmatched bases: 7. The CDR3 sequence is 14 residues long. The CDR3 loop is CAWSTRTGGMPQHF. The CDR3 DNA follows: TGTGCCTGGAGTACACGGACAGGGGGAATGCCCCAGCATTTT.